This T cell receptor beta chain was sequenced for a study of blood T cell repertoires in COVID-19. The overall study: Samples representing acute and convalescent COVID-19 were sourced from the United States, Italy and Spain. T cells, B-cell-depleted T cells, or PBMCs supplied cDNA or gDNA.

The V gene end was trimmed by 7 bases and the J gene end by 2 bases; junction bases not matched to a gene: 3. CDR1 is LNHDA and CDR2 is SQIVND in the germline V gene (reference sequence). There are 14 residues in the CDR3. Methods used by the authors: Researchers report that nucleated cell counts were estimated from reference gene primer amplification. Generated by immunoSEQ multiplex PCR, the TCRdb table keeps only in-frame clones and is missing some. From that table come the V and J calls and clone size; the DNA was used to work out D and trimming. The sample records about 160,000 clones, 60% to 85% being singletons.

The chain links TRBV19 to TRBJ2-3; TRBD1 matches 10 bases. This TCR derives from a man aged 65 to 79 with acute or convalescent COVID-19. The sample taken for sequencing was peripheral blood. The CDR3 region has the DNA TGTGCCAGTAAGGACAGGGGGGCCACAGATACGCAGTATTTT. Protein: CASKDRGATDTQYF.